The text below deals with one TCR beta chain. Its antigen remains unidentified. Per-base qualities were not stored, and no clone one base away is much larger. In the germline V gene, CDR1 corresponds to MNHNS and CDR2 to SASEGT. V drops 7 bases and J drops 4 bases, leaving 17 bases in between. Including the terminal cysteine and phenylalanine, the CDR3 comprises 15 residues. Only the CDR3 portion is preserved as DNA: 45 bases, with reading frame beginning at the first base. In total, more than 500 healthy bone marrow donors made up the cohort. Cohort members were all nominally healthy when sampled, although unrecorded immune exposures were likely present. The donor tested CMV seropositive, placing the donor among the 289 seropositive members of the cohort. Every donor gave a peripheral blood sample, and the peripheral blood mononuclear cells from that sample were used for TCR beta sequencing. Genomic DNA extraction from the blood cell samples was performed with the Qiagen DNeasy Blood Extraction Kit.

Library preparation was by the immunoSEQ multiplex PCR assay. For the multiplex PCR, a mixture combining 60 forward primers for TCR Vbeta segments and 13 reverse primers for TCR Jbeta segments was used. The CDR3 region of rearranged TCR beta genes was amplified from genomic DNA by a multiplex PCR assay. Amplified TCR beta libraries were sequenced as 87-base-pair reads on the Illumina HiSeq System. Under the source paper's analysis protocol: A later analysis tallied around 82 million unique TCR beta chains across the 700 or so repertoires, and around 12 million of those chains were shared by two or more donors. A nearest-neighbor algorithm error-corrected the raw reads and collapsed the reads into unique sequences, merging closely related sequences to remove PCR and sequencing errors. V, D and J gene segments were assigned by aligning CDR3 sequences to IMGT reference sequences. For a sequence to be retained, a match of at least six nucleotides was required to both a V gene segment and a J gene segment. A rearrangement counted as productive if the CDR3 had no stop codons and remained in frame with V and J, and every other rearrangement counted as non-productive. Following IMGT convention, CDR3 was defined as the stretch from the second conserved V-encoded cysteine to the conserved J-encoded phenylalanine. Sequences without an unambiguous match to a single V gene segment were excluded from the earlier analysis of 500 to 700 of the donors. An earlier analysis of 587 of the donors classified V segments as functional when productive rearrangements were above 56.7% and as segregating when the standard deviation between donors was above 5%. A statistical classification framework was built to diagnose cytomegalovirus status from the catalog of TCR beta chain sequences. V and J gene assignment, in a later analysis, came from comparing TCR nucleotide sequences with IMGT/GENE-DB human TR gene sequences. Using the TCRdist pipeline, a later analysis assigned CDR3 sequences along with most-parsimonious VDJ recombination scenarios. In a later analysis, each TCR beta chain was defined by its CDR3 amino acid sequence together with its V-gene family, and reads lacking a unique V-gene family were excluded. A later analysis removed roughly 590 highly shared, low-generation-probability nucleotide sequences to deal with suspected cross-contamination and a sequencing artifact. For each public chain, a later analysis derived a clonal expansion index from normalized ranks of inferred template counts within each repertoire. In a later analysis, generation probabilities were computed with a VDJ recombination model fitted to out-of-frame rearrangements, and the resulting probabilities were checked against IGoR. A later analysis scored TCR-TCR, TCR-HLA and TCR-CMV co-occurrence with hypergeometric tests, applying a repertoire-size bias correction to TCR pairs. In a later analysis, false discovery rates were estimated by permuting HLA or CMV assignments 20 times. A later analysis grouped co-occurring TCRs with DBSCAN, adding TCRdist sequence similarity when clustering within HLA-allele-positive subsets. Co-occurrence clustering excluded repertoires with fewer than 30,000 or more than 120,000 public chains, plus five with anomalous nucleotide sharing. TCRdb's version of the immuneACCESS table is confined to in-frame rearrangements and falls short of the full clone set. An unresolved V gene accounts for under half of the shortfall where checked; the remainder is of unknown origin. The V and J calls and the clone size are those of that table, but D and trimming were determined from the DNA. Present in this sample are 110,000 or so clones, roughly two thirds of which were seen just once. The ten top clones hold roughly 8.3% of the sample.

This sample is part of a study of cytomegalovirus exposure and HLA in healthy donors (dated by TCRdb to about 2017). For the wider study: An earlier analysis of 587 of the donors reported 250 to 350 Gb of sequence data and around 120 million unique TCR beta sequences obtained from 180 million or so T cells. An early release that covered about 600 HLA-typed donors contained about 300 gigabases of sequencing data and around 80 million unique TCR sequences. Every repertoire in the discovery cohort had been generated on one and the same sequencing platform. A later genetic analysis took genome-wide SNP genotypes for about three fifths of the roughly 670 donors and used that subset as a discovery cohort. Roughly 5 DR-DQ haplotypes were handled as single units for association and clustering because linkage in the cohort was strong. Both class I and class II loci were covered by HLA typing, at four-digit resolution. Donor age, sex, ethnicity and CMV serostatus were compiled together with the repertoire data. The later analysis used no new phenotypic data to find candidate immune exposures, relying instead on TCR beta sequences and their occurrence across donors. An earlier analysis of 587 of the donors applied high-throughput TCR beta sequencing to assess whether each TCR beta V gene segment acted as functional or pseudogenic. Of the approximately 400 genotyped donors, approximately 83% fell in the genetic ancestry cluster associated with self-reported Caucasian donors. Along with the roughly 700-subject first cohort, a separate validation cohort of approximately 110 different subjects was used. In a later analysis, previously published TCR beta repertoires from more than 500 donors were re-analyzed and high-resolution HLA genotyping was added so that TCR occurrence patterns could be studied. Among under 450 genotyped donors of the cohort, an average of about 240,000 unique TCR beta nucleotide sequences were sequenced per donor, around 20% of them non-productive. The study profiled the T cell repertoires of hundreds of subjects by immunosequencing and related them to cytomegalovirus serostatus. The study combined high-throughput TCR immunosequencing, statistical association of individual TCRs with disease status, and machine learning to predict cytomegalovirus infection status. The study was designed to test whether signatures of past pathogen exposure could be identified by cataloging public T cell receptors. The number of typed donors differed by locus: about 629-640 for A, B, C, DRB1 and DQB1; 522 for DQA1; around 610 for DPA1; and roughly 450 for DPB1. Results and caveats for the whole study, not just this receptor: In a later analysis, the rate of TCR association differed among HLA loci, with DRB1 alleles having the most associated TCRs and HLA-C alleles having the fewest. In the study, around 160 TCR beta chains were listed as associated with cytomegalovirus. In a later analysis, most CMV-associated TCR beta chains were found to appear HLA-restricted, with HLA associations seemingly driven largely by CMV exposure. In vitro tests confirmed that three of the cytomegalovirus-associated TCR beta chains recognize cytomegalovirus antigens. The presence/absence analyses assumed that sequencing depth was roughly uniform across donors, and that assumption may not be true. When HLA alleles, especially DR and DQ, strongly co-occurred, TCR associations were difficult to assign to individual alleles. In a later genetic analysis, a missense DCLRE1C variant was associated with V-gene and J-gene trimming of TCR beta chains, and the association was replicated in an independent cohort. While some public TCRs were present in many individuals, most TCR sequences turned up only very rarely across donors. Linkage disequilibrium might explain the correlated functional status among segregating V segments, but an unknown experimental factor could not be ruled out. A later analysis associated 17,000 or so TCR beta sequences with specific HLA alleles at a false discovery rate of 0.05. Compared with the approximately 670-donor mean, donors in an Asian-associated ancestry cluster had fewer N-insertions in productive TCRs, according to a later genetic analysis. A further reported finding was that TCR beta sequences accurately predicted the HLA-A and HLA-B alleles for most subjects in the first cohort. HLA typing was unavailable for some donors at each locus, so association tests used only the typed subset. Because counts were too low, under 20 rarely observed V segments, including chromosome 9 orphons, were left out of the earlier analysis of roughly 600 of the donors. The classifier was reported to diagnose cytomegalovirus status with high specificity and sensitivity in both the original and validation cohorts. It was suggested by the authors that the approach could potentially be generalized to other disease states and immunological phenotypes. Broadly in line with IMGT annotations, most TCR beta V segments showed up in productive rearrangements about 87% or about 30% of the time in an earlier analysis of several hundred of the donors. CMV serostatus was the only immune exposure information available for the cohort. A later analysis reported that several top co-occurrence clusters appeared linked to parvovirus B19, influenza, CMV and Epstein-Barr virus. The 87-base-pair reads could not distinguish some IMGT-functional V segments, including TRBV6-2 and TRBV6-3, so those segments were excluded. A group of highly shared sequence variants was considered likely to be a technical artifact of the sequencing pipeline. The cohort was sequenced for TCR beta chains only, and without alpha or paired-chain data the features that could be detected were limited. In a later analysis, HLA-associated TCR beta chains were found to be more clonally expanded and to have lower generation probabilities than equally common non-associated chains.

The TCR sequence derives from a young man in good health and CMV-seropositive. The sequenced sample was PBMCs. The rearranged segments are TRBV6-1 and TRBJ1-5, and possibly TRBD1, on 5 matching bases. The nucleotides are TGTGCCAGCATGCCGTGGGGCGGGGGTAATCAGCCCCAGCATTTT. Protein translation: CASMPWGGGNQPQHF.